This T cell receptor (beta chain) came from a study of CD8+CD57+ T cells in acquired aplastic anemia. At the level of the study: An average of roughly 2.9 ug of DNA was obtained from sorted CD4+ and CD8+ cells.

In patients chosen for sequencing, flow cytometry had shown CD8+CD57+ cell expansion. Among the patients, all had severe acquired aplastic anemia. The study profiled TCR beta VDJ and CDR3 using genomic DNA as template. One entry per CDR3 protein, called by TCRdb with MiXCR from the reads. Among roughly 250,000 distinct CDR3 sequences listed, roughly 82% were seen once. As for this clonotype: Its antigen is as yet unknown. Given the absence of the conserved phenylalanine or tryptophan at the CDR3 end, a read error is likely.

Per germline, CDR1 SGHNT and CDR2 YYREEE (reference sequence). Between the trimmed V and J ends, which lost 2 bases and 0 bases, there was a span of 10 bases. CDR3 size: 15 residues. Study-level results: In common between the patients and the controls were some 28 CD8+ CDR3 sequences. Between patients and controls, CD8+ Simpson's diversity did not vary significantly.

The sequenced material came from sorted CD4+, CD8+, or CD8+CD57+ T cells (not recorded which) from PBMCs. The chain has TRBV5-4 and TRBJ2-3, with no clear D. The TCR comes from a human donor with aplastic anemia. For the CDR3, the DNA is TGTGCCAGCAGCTTTACGAGAGAGAGCACAGATACGCAGTATCTT. As protein: CASSFTRESTDTQYL.